The 21 T cell receptor beta chains reported below all come from one sample, sequenced in a study of control samples from healthy donors and cancer patients. Generated by immunoSEQ multiplex PCR, the TCRdb table keeps only in-frame clones and is missing some. The table records about 120,000 clones, approximately 87% of them present only once. Sequenced input: blood. The receptors shown here come from a man aged 25-45 years in good health.

The CDR3 reads CASSFSSGGATDTQYF. The CDR3 DNA reads as TGTGCCAGCAGTTTCTCTAGCGGGGGGGCAACGGATACGCAGTATTTT. V and J are TRBV6-6 and TRBJ2-3; 12 nucleotides align to TRBD2. V was pared by 4 bases and J by 6 bases, with 8 bases of the junction left unmatched. Germline V gene lookup returns CDR1 MNHNY and CDR2 SVGAGI (reference sequence). The CDR3 covers 16 residues.

The gene calls are TRBV10-3 and TRBJ2-1, with no clear D. Trimming pared 0 bases from V and 0 bases from J, leaving 15 bases between. From germline, CDR1 is ENHRY and CDR2 SYGVKD. The CDR3 runs to 18 residues. The CDR3 coding sequence is TGTGCCATCAGTGAGTCGACTGGGCGGCCGAGCTCCTACAATGAGCAGTTCTTC. As protein: CAISESTGRPSSYNEQFF.

This chain uses TRBV9 with TRBJ2-3; 8 bases fit TRBD2. The CDR3 sequence is 15 residues long. CDR1 and CDR2 from the germline V gene are SGDLS and YYNGEE. The ends lost 4 bases at V and 2 bases at J; junction bases unmatched: 6. This chain's CDR3 is CASSLRGGLTDTQYF. DNA for the CDR3: TGTGCCAGCAGCCTCCGCGGGGGGCTCACAGATACGCAGTATTTT.

The CDR3 sequence is CASSQFGGHEKLFF. The CDR3, as DNA: TGTGCCAGCAGCCAATTTGGGGGCCATGAAAAACTGTTTTTT. The rearrangement joins TRBV3-1 (or the pseudogene TRBV3-2) to TRBJ1-4, with D possibly matching TRBD1 (6 bases). This CDR3 has 14 amino acids. V was cut by 2 bases and J by 6 bases, with 10 bases left in between. Germline CDR1 is LGHDT and CDR2 is YNNKEL (reference sequence).

The chain links TRBV11-2 to TRBJ1-2, with TRBD1 matching 7 bases. The CDR3 is made up of 16 amino acids. Trimming removed 4 bases from V and 4 bases from J; junction bases left unmatched: 12. Germline CDR1 and CDR2: SGHAT and FQNNGV. CDR3 nucleotide sequence: TGTGCCAGCAGCTCCCTAGGACAGGATCGCCTCTATGGCTACACCTTC. Translation gives CASSSLGQDRLYGYTF.

CDR3 protein: CASRTSGEYEQYF. CDR3 in DNA: TGTGCCAGCAGGACTAGCGGGGAGTACGAGCAGTACTTC. The rearrangement joins TRBV2 to TRBJ2-7; 11 bases are a match to TRBD2. Germline V gene sequence: CDR1 SNHLY, CDR2 FYNNEI. The CDR3 totals 13 residues. The V and J ends lost 6 bases and 4 bases, in that order; junction bases with no gene match: 2. Looking up the rest from reference TRBV2 and TRBJ2-7 gives the full variable domain: EPEVTQTPSHQVTQMGQEVILRCVPISNHLYFYWYRQILGQKVEFLVSFYNNEISEKSEIFDDQFSVERPDGSNFTLKIRSTKLEDSAMYFCASRTSGEYEQYFGPGTRLTVT.

V and J are TRBV7-2 and TRBJ1-4; possibly TRBD1 for D (5 bases). This CDR3 has 14 residues. The germline gives CDR1 SGHTA, CDR2 FQGNSA. Trimming stripped 4 bases from V and 4 bases from J, with 10 bases between. The CDR3 protein is CASSSRAVNEKLFF. In DNA, the CDR3 is TGTGCCAGCAGCTCCAGGGCTGTTAATGAAAAACTGTTTTTT.

This chain joins TRBV4-1 and TRBJ2-3, with 8 bases aligning to TRBD1. This CDR3 is built from 16 residues. Per germline, CDR1 MGHRA and CDR2 YSYEKL. Unmatched junction bases numbered 6, after V lost 1 base and J lost 3 bases. The CDR3 DNA reads as TGCGCCAGCAGCCAAGGATCAGGGGGCATAACAGATACGCAGTATTTT. It translates to CASSQGSGGITDTQYF.

This chain connects TRBV28 to TRBJ1-5; TRBD1 agrees at 9 bases. The CDR3 has 16 amino acids. The V and J ends lost 3 bases and 3 bases, in that order; junction bases with no gene match: 6. The germline V gene has CDR1 MDHEN and CDR2 SYDVKM. Here the CDR3 DNA reads TGTGCCAGCAGTTTTCTCGGGACAGGGTTCAATCAGCCCCAGCATTTT. It translates to CASSFLGTGFNQPQHF.

A few counts support this clone. This chain joins TRBV5-6 and TRBJ2-7; 11 bases fit TRBD1. CDR1 is SGHDT, CDR2 YYEEEE, per germline. V was clipped by 4 bases and J by 1 base; unmatched bases: 7. The CDR3 length is 16 residues. The CDR3, as DNA: TGTGCCAGCAGCCCTCCGGGACAGGGGGTTTCCTACGAGCAGTACTTC. Its protein product is CASSPPGQGVSYEQYF.

This sequence joins TRBV28 and TRBJ2-7, with TRBD1 matching over 7 bases. V trimming: 6 bases; J trimming: 4 bases; junction bases outside the gene matches: 3. Germline V gene data show CDR1 as MDHEN and CDR2 as SYDVKM. This CDR3 is 12 amino acids long. CDR3 sequence: CASRRQGYEQYV. Here the CDR3 DNA reads TGTGCCAGCAGGCGACAGGGTTACGAGCAGTACGTC.

The rearrangement uses TRBV12-3 or TRBV12-4 and TRBJ1-2; D perhaps matches TRBD1 (5 bases). The CDR3 sequence is 13 residues long. Trimming took off 1 base at V and 6 bases at J, with 9 bases between the two ends. CDR3 sequence reads: CASSLVGRDGYTF. The CDR3 region has the DNA TGTGCCAGCAGTTTAGTGGGGCGGGATGGCTACACCTTC.

A note on this clone: One end of the junction is discordant with germline, which a read error may explain. The J gene is TRBJ1-6, the V gene TRBV5-1; a weak D match, TRBD1 (5 bases). Germline V gene lookup returns CDR1 SGHRS and CDR2 YFSETQ. This CDR3 is 14 amino acids long. In DNA form, the CDR3 reads TGCGCCAGCAGGGCGGGGACTGTTAATACACCCCTCCACTTT. This translates into CASRAGTVNTPLHF.

CDR3 amino acids: CASIKQGYEQYV. The CDR3, as DNA: TGTGCCAGCATCAAACAGGGCTACGAGCAGTACGTC. The rearrangement joins TRBV5-6 to TRBJ2-7; tentatively, D is TRBD1 (6 bases). Germline V gives CDR1 SGHDT, CDR2 YYEEEE. V was cut by 6 bases and J by 3 bases, with 10 bases left in between. This CDR3 has 12 amino acids.

This chain uses TRBV29-1 with TRBJ1-2, with 8 positions matching TRBD1. This CDR3 spans 12 amino acids. V shed 5 bases and J 4 bases; nucleotides not matched to a gene: 3. CDR1 SQVTM and CDR2 ANQGSEA come from the germline V gene. CDR3 loop: CSVLDRGYGYTF. The DNA for the CDR3 is TGCAGCGTTCTCGACAGGGGCTATGGCTACACCTTC. Drawing the rest from reference TRBV29-1 and TRBJ1-2, the complete variable domain is SAVISQKPSRDICQRGTSLTIQCQVDSQVTMMFWYRQQPGQSLTLIATANQGSEATYESGFVIDKFPISRPNLTFSTLTVSNMSPEDSSIYLCSVLDRGYGYTFGSGTRLTVV.

The chain combines TRBV29-1 with TRBJ1-5, with D unclear. Looked up from germline, CDR1 is SQVTM and CDR2 is ANQGSEA. Between the trimmed V and J ends, which lost 5 bases and 2 bases, there was a span of 7 bases. The CDR3 length is 12 residues. CDR3 sequence: CSVSSGNQPQHF. CDR3 nucleotides: TGCAGCGTTAGTTCAGGCAATCAGCCCCAGCATTTT.

The chain joins TRBV6-5 to TRBJ1-6, with D unresolved. The CDR3 has 15 residues. V lost 2 bases and J 4 bases, leaving 9 bases between the germline ends. CDR1 and CDR2 (germline): MNHEY, SVGAGI. CDR3 sequence (DNA): TGTGCCAGCAGTTACGGAGGGCCTTATAATTCACCCCTCCACTTT. Its protein is CASSYGGPYNSPLHF.

This clone came up a few times. The V gene is TRBV11-3, the J gene TRBJ1-6; the D gene is possibly TRBD1 (6 bases). The CDR3 has 13 residues. The V end lost 5 bases, the J end lost 10 bases, and 12 bases lay between the germline ends. Germline V CDR1 and CDR2: SGHNT, YENEEA. The CDR3 nucleotides are TGTGCCAGCAGCCTCTACAGGGACTCACCCCTCCACTTT. This codes for CASSLYRDSPLHF.

This clone was counted a single time. The chain recombines TRBV6-1 with TRBJ1-2; D is possibly TRBD1 (5 bases). From germline, CDR1 is MNHNS and CDR2 SASEGT. V gave up 2 bases and J gave up 7 bases, with 17 bases separating them. The CDR3 totals 15 residues. CDR3 amino acids: CASSEPMGGRGGYTF. In DNA form, the CDR3 reads TGTGCCAGCAGTGAACCCATGGGGGGACGGGGTGGCTACACCTTC.

The J gene is TRBJ2-1, the V gene TRBV29-1, with a tentative D call TRBD2 (5 bases). The CDR3 sequence is 11 residues long. Deletions cut 3 bases from V and 14 bases from J, with 14 bases between. Germline assignment: CDR1 SQVTM and CDR2 ANQGSEA. The chain's CDR3 is CSVEVEAREFF. The DNA for the CDR3 is TGCAGCGTTGAGGTCGAAGCGAGGGAGTTCTTC.

CDR3 nucleotides: TGTGCCAGCAGTTTATCCGAAATCTATGGCTACACCTTC. Its translation: CASSLSEIYGYTF. This chain links TRBV28 with TRBJ1-2; no definite D call. The V end lost 1 base, the J end lost 4 bases, and 7 bases lay between the germline ends. This CDR3 region has 13 residues. Germline values: CDR1 MDHEN, CDR2 SYDVKM.